This T cell receptor (beta chain) emerged from a study of shared clonotypes between healthy human individuals. Study overall: Each donor's CD8 memory used one plate, CD8 naive two, each CD4 subset three.

As regards this clone: Its cognate antigen is unknown.

CD45RO negativity and positive selection for CCR7 defined naive CD8 cells, a population that excluded terminally differentiated effector memory CD45RA+ cells. Trimming shortened V by 1 base and J by 3 bases, and 22 bases separated the two germline ends. CDR3 size: 18 residues. Germline assignment: CDR1 SGHDT and CDR2 YYEEEE. Study results and limitations: Rarefaction revealed incomplete sorted-subset sequencing despite large depth. About 5% was the fraction of naive CD4 clonotypes found shared across several donors.

The assay was run at deep level. Libraries were prepared by immunoSEQ multiplex PCR; TCRdb keeps only in-frame clonotypes and omits some of them. In the table there are about 2.1 million clones, roughly 91% of which are singletons. The rearrangement uses TRBV5-6 and TRBJ2-5; TRBD2 is a possible D gene (6 bases). The source material was naive CD8+ T cells from PBMCs. The TCR sequence derives from a man between 18 and 29 years old in good health. Some clones in this sample may be carry-over from other donors' samples. The CDR3 region is CASSLISPPGVVEETQYF. DNA of the CDR3: TGTGCCAGCAGCTTGATAAGCCCTCCGGGGGTTGTGGAAGAGACCCAGTACTTC.